This T cell receptor (beta chain) was sequenced during a study of blood T cell repertoires in COVID-19. Assay used: immunoSEQ multiplex PCR; TCRdb lists only in-frame clones, some missing. The sample includes almost 200,000 clones, around 89% of them seen just once. The CDR3 runs to 13 residues. Trimming removed 3 bases at V and 3 bases at J, with 9 bases between. The chain links TRBV12-3 or TRBV12-4 to TRBJ2-7; the D is unclear. This clonotype was sampled from a woman aged 18-29 years who had recovered from COVID-19. The sequencing sample was made of PBMCs or T cells enriched from blood (not recorded which). The CDR3 loop reads CASSFSPIYEQYF. CDR3 sequence (DNA): TGTGCCAGCAGTTTTTCCCCAATCTACGAGCAGTACTTC.